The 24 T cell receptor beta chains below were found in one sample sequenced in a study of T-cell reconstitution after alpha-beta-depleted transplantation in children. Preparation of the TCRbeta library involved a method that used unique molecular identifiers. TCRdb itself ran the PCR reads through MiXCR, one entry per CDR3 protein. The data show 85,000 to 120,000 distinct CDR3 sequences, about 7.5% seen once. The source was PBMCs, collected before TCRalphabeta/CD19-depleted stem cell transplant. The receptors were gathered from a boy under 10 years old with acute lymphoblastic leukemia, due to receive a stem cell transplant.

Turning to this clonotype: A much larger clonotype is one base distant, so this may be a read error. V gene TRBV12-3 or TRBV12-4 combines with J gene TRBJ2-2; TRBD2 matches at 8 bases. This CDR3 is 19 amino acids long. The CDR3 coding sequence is TGTGCCAGCTGTTTCCCCGGGAGGGCACACATCAAACCCACCGGGGAGCTGTTTTTT. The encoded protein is CASCFPGRAHIKPTGELFF.

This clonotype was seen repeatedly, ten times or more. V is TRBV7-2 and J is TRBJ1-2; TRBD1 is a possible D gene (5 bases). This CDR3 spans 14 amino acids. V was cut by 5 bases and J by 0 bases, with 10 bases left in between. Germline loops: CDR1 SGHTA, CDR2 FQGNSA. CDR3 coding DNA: TGTGCCAGCAGCCCAGACAGTGCTAACTATGGCTACACCTTC. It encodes CASSPDSANYGYTF.

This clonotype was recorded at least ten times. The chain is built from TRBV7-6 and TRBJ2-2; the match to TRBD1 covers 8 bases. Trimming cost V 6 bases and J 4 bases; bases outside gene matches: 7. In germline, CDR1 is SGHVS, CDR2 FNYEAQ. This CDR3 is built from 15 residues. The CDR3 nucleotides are TGTGCCAGCAGGGTGTCAGGGGGCCGCACCGGGGAGCTGTTTTTT. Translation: CASRVSGGRTGELFF.

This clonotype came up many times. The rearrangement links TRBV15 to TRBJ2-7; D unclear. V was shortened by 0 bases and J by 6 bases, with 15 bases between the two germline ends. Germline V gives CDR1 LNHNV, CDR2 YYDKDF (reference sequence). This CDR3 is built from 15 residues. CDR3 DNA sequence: TGTGCCACCAGCAGAGATCTCGGGCTTTCGGGCGAGCAGTACTTC. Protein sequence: CATSRDLGLSGEQYF. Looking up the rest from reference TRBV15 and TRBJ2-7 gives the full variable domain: DAMVIQNPRYQVTQFGKPVTLSCSQTLNHNVMYWYQQKSSQAPKLLFHYYDKDFNNEADTPDNFQSRRPNTSFCFLDIRSPGLGDTAMYLCATSRDLGLSGEQYFGPGTRLTVT.

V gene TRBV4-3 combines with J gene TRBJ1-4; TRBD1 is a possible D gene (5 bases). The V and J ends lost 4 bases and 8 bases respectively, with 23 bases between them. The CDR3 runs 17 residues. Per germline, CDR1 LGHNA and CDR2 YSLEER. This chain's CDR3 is CASSRQRLRSTIEKLFF. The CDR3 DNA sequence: TGCGCCAGCAGCCGACAGAGGCTGAGATCCACGATCGAAAAACTGTTTTTT.

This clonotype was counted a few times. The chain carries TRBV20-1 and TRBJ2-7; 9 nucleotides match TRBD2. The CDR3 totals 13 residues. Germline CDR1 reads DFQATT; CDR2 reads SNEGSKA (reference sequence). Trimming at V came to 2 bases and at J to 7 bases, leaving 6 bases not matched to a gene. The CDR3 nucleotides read TGCAGTGCTAGATTAGCGGGGGTCGGAGAGCAGTACTTC. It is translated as CSARLAGVGEQYF.

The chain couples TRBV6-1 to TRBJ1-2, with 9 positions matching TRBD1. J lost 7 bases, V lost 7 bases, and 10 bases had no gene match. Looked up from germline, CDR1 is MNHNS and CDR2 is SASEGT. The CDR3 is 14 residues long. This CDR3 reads CASISSGTGSGYTF. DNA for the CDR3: TGTGCCAGCATCTCTTCTGGGACAGGGTCTGGCTACACCTTC.

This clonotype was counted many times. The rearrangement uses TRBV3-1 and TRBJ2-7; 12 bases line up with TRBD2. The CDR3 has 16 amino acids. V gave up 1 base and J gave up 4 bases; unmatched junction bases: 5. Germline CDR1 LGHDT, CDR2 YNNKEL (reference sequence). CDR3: CASSQVGLAGLYEQYF. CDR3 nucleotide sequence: TGTGCCAGCAGCCAAGTCGGACTAGCGGGGCTATACGAGCAGTACTTC.

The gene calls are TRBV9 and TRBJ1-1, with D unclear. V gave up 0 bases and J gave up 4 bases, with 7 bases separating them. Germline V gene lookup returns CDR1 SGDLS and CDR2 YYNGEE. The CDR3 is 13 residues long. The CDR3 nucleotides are TGTGCCAGCAGCGTAGACCGTATCACTGAAGCTTTCTTT. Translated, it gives CASSVDRITEAFF.

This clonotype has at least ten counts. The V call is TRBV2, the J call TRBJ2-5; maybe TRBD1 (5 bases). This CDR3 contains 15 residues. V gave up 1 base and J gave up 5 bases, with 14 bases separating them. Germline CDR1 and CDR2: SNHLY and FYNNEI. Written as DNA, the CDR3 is TGTGCCAGCAGTGAAGAATGGCGGCCAGGGGAGACCCAGTACTTC. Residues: CASSEEWRPGETQYF.

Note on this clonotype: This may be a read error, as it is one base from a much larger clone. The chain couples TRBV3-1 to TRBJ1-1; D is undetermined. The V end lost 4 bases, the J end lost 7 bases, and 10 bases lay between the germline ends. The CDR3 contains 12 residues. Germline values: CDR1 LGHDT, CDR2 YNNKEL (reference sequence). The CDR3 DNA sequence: TGTGCCAGCAGCCCATTCCACGATGAAGCTTTCTTT. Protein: CASSPFHDEAFF.

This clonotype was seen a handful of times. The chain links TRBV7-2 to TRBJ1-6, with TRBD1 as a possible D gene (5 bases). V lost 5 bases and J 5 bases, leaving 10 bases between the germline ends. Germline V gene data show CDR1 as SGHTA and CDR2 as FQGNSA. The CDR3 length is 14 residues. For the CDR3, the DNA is TGTGCCAGCAGCAAGGGACGGAATAATTCACCCCTCCACTTT. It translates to CASSKGRNNSPLHF.

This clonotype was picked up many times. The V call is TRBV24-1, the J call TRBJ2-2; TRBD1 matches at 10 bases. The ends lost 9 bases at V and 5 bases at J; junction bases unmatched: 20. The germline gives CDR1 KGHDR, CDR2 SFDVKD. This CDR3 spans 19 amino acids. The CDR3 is CATLSTGGASGARTGELFF. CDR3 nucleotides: TGTGCCACCCTCTCGACAGGGGGCGCATCGGGAGCGAGGACCGGGGAGCTGTTTTTT.

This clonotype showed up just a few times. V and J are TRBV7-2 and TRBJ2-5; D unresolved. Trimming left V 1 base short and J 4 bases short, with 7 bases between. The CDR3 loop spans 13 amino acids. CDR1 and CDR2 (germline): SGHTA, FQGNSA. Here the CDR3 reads CASSLDLSETQYF. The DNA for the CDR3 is TGTGCCAGCAGCTTAGATCTCTCAGAGACCCAGTACTTC.

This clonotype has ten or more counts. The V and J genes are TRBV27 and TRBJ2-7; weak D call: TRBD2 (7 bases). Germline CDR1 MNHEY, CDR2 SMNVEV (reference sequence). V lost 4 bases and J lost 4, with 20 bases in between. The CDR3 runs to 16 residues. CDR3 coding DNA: TGTGCCAGCAGTTGGGGCGGCGGGGGCAGAAGGTACGAGCAGTACTTC. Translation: CASSWGGGGRRYEQYF.

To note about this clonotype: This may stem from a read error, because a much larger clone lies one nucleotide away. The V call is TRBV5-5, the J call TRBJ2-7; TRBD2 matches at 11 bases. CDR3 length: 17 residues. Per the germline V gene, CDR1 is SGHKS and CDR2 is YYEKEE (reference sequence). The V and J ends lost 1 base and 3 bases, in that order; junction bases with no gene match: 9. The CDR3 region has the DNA TGTGCCAGCAGCTTGAGTCTAGCGGGGGGTTCTTTCTACGAGCAGTACTTC. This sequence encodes CASSLSLAGGSFYEQYF.

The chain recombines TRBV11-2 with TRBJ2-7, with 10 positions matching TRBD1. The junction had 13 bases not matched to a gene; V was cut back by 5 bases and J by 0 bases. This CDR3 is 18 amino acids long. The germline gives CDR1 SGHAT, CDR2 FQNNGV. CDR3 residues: CASSPPWGQGLSSYEQYF. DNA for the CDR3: TGTGCCAGCAGCCCCCCATGGGGACAGGGGTTGAGCTCCTACGAGCAGTACTTC.

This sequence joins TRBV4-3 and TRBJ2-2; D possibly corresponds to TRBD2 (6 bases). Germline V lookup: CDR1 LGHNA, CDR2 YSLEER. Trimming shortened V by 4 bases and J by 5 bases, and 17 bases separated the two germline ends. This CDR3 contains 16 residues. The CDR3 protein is CASSRRAGVGTGELFF. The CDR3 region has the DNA TGCGCCAGCAGCCGGAGGGCCGGGGTAGGGACCGGGGAGCTGTTTTTT.

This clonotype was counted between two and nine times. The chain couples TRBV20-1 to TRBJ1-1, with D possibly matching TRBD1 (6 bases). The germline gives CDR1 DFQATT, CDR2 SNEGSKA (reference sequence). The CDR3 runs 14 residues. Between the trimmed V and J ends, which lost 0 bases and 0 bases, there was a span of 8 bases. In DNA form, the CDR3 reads TGCAGTGCTAGAGATGGGGGCCTGAACACTGAAGCTTTCTTT. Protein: CSARDGGLNTEAFF.

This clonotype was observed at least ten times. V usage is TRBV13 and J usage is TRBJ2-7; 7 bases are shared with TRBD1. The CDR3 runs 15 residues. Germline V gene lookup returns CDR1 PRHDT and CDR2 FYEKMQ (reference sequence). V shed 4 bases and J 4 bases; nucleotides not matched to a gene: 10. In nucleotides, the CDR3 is TGTGCCAGCAGCTCGGGGACAGAAGGAATGTACGAGCAGTACTTC. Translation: CASSSGTEGMYEQYF.

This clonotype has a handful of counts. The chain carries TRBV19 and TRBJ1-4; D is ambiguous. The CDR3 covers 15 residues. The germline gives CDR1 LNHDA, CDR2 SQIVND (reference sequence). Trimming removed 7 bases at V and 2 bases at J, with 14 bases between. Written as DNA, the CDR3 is TGTGCCAGTAAGCGGTTAAGGAGGACTAATGAAAAACTGTTTTTT. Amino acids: CASKRLRRTNEKLFF.

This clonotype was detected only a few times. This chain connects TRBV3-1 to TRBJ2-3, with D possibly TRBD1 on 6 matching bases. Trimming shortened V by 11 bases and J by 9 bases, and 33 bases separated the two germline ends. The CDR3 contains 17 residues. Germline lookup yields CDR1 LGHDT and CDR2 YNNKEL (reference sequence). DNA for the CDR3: TGTGCCTGCTCCCTCCAAAGCATGACGAGGGAGACAGGCACGCAGTATTTT. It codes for CACSLQSMTRETGTQYF.

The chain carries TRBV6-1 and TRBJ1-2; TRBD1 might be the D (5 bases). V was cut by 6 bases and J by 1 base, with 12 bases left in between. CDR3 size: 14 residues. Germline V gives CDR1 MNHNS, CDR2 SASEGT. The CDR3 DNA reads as TGTGCCAGCAGCGCCTCGGGGGGTAACTATGGCTACACCTTC. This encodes CASSASGGNYGYTF.

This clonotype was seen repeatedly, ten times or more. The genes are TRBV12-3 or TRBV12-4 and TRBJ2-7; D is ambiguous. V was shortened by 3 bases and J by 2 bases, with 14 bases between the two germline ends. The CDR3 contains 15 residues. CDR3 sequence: CASSFKQATTYEQYF. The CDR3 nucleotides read TGTGCCAGCAGTTTTAAGCAGGCGACCACCTACGAGCAGTACTTC.